This T cell receptor (beta chain) was sequenced in a study of cytomegalovirus exposure and HLA in healthy donors (dated by TCRdb to 2015 to 2018). General notes on the study: In an earlier analysis of some 610 of the donors, approximately 260 Gb of sequence data and 100 million or so unique TCR beta sequences from some 170 million T cells were reported. The study profiled the T cell repertoires of 550 to 700 subjects by immunosequencing and related them to cytomegalovirus serostatus. In a later analysis, previously published TCR beta repertoires from 666 donors were re-analyzed and high-resolution HLA genotyping was added so that TCR occurrence patterns could be studied. An earlier analysis of 500 to 650 of the donors applied high-throughput TCR beta sequencing to assess whether each TCR beta V gene segment acted as functional or pseudogenic. In the later analysis, no new phenotypic data were used to find candidate immune exposures; instead, reliance was placed on TCR beta sequences and their occurrence across donors. The study combined high-throughput TCR immunosequencing, statistical association of individual TCRs with disease status, and machine learning to predict cytomegalovirus infection status. Alongside the repertoire data, information on donor age, sex, ethnicity and CMV serostatus was compiled. The number of donors typed differed by locus, with roughly 620-630 for A, B, C, DRB1 and DQB1, over 500 for DQA1, 600 to 610 for DPA1, and 400 to 490 for DPB1. Of the roughly 400 genotyped donors, about 80% fell in the genetic ancestry cluster associated with self-reported Caucasian donors. Every repertoire in the discovery cohort had been generated on one and the same sequencing platform. About five DR-DQ haplotypes were treated as single units for association and clustering because of strong linkage in the cohort. Genome-wide SNP genotypes for about three fifths of the roughly 670 donors were used in a later genetic analysis, which treated that subset as a discovery cohort. Besides the first cohort of around 700 subjects, a separate validation cohort made up of over 95 different subjects was used. About 280 gigabases of sequencing data and 80 million or so unique TCR sequences were included in an early release covering roughly 700 HLA-typed donors. Both class I and class II loci were covered by HLA typing, at four-digit resolution. The study aimed to test whether signatures of past pathogen exposure could be identified by cataloging public T cell receptors. Among about 400 genotyped donors of the cohort, an average of approximately 220,000 unique TCR beta nucleotide sequences was sequenced per donor, of which about 18% were non-productive. What the authors observed across the whole study: In an earlier analysis of approximately 600 of the donors, most TCR beta V segments were observed in productive rearrangements about 87% or about 30% of the time, broadly matching IMGT annotations. In a later analysis, the rate of TCR association differed among HLA loci, with DRB1 alleles having the most associated TCRs and HLA-C alleles having the fewest. The sequencing pipeline was judged likely to have produced a cluster of highly shared sequence variants as a technical artifact. Linkage disequilibrium might explain the correlated functional status among segregating V segments, but an unknown experimental factor could not be ruled out. In vitro tests confirmed that a few of the cytomegalovirus-associated TCR beta chains recognize cytomegalovirus antigens. When HLA alleles, especially DR and DQ, strongly co-occurred, attributing TCR associations to individual alleles was difficult. CMV serostatus was the only immune exposure information available for the cohort. In both the original and validation cohorts, the classifier was reported to diagnose cytomegalovirus status with high specificity and sensitivity. A further reported finding was that TCR beta sequences accurately predicted the HLA-A and HLA-B alleles for most subjects in the first cohort. While some public TCRs were present in many individuals, most TCR sequences turned up only very rarely across donors. The 87-base-pair reads could not distinguish some IMGT-functional V segments, including TRBV6-2 and TRBV6-3, so those segments were excluded. Roughly uniform sequencing depth across donors was assumed in presence/absence analyses, although this assumption may not hold. Only TCR beta chains were sequenced in this cohort, and the absence of alpha or paired-chain data limited detectable features. In a later analysis, HLA-associated TCR beta chains showed more clonal expansion and lower generation probabilities than non-associated chains that were equally common. An association between a missense DCLRE1C variant and V-gene and J-gene trimming of TCR beta chains was found in a later genetic analysis and replicated in an independent cohort. Several of the top co-occurrence clusters appeared to be linked to parvovirus B19, influenza, CMV and Epstein-Barr virus, according to a later analysis. In a later analysis, most CMV-associated TCR beta chains were found to appear HLA-restricted, with HLA associations seemingly driven largely by CMV exposure. The study gave a list of about 170 TCR beta chains associated with cytomegalovirus. Because HLA typing was unavailable for some donors at each locus, only the typed subset was used in association tests. According to the authors, the approach could potentially be generalized to other disease states and immunological phenotypes. At a false discovery rate of 0.05, a later analysis linked 15,000 to 20,000 TCR beta sequences to specific HLA alleles. Because counts were too low, about 17 rarely observed V segments, including chromosome 9 orphons, were excluded from the earlier analysis of fewer than 650 of the donors. A later genetic analysis reported fewer N-insertions in productive TCRs among donors in an Asian-associated ancestry cluster than the roughly 700-donor mean.

Library generation was performed with the immunoSEQ multiplex PCR assay. The multiplex PCR relied on a mix of 60 forward primers for TCR Vbeta segments and 13 reverse primers for TCR Jbeta segments. The CDR3 region of rearranged TCR beta genes was amplified from genomic DNA by a multiplex PCR assay. The Illumina HiSeq System was used to sequence the amplified TCR beta libraries as 87-base-pair reads. As for how the authors treated the data: In a later analysis, 80 million or so unique TCR beta chains were counted across the 650 to 750 repertoires, and approximately 9.9 million of these chains were shared by at least two donors. Raw reads were error-corrected and collapsed into unique sequences with a nearest-neighbor algorithm that merged closely related sequences to remove PCR and sequencing errors. V, D and J gene segments were assigned by aligning CDR3 sequences to IMGT reference sequences. For a sequence to be retained, a match of at least six nucleotides was required to both a V gene segment and a J gene segment. Rearrangements were called productive when the CDR3 lacked stop codons and stayed in frame with V and J; all others were non-productive. CDR3 was defined by IMGT convention, running from the second conserved V-encoded cysteine to the conserved J-encoded phenylalanine. The earlier analysis of a few hundred of the donors excluded sequences that lacked an unambiguous match to a single V gene segment. In an earlier analysis of 587 of the donors, V segments were called functional above 56.7% productive rearrangements and were called segregating when the between-donor standard deviation exceeded 5%. A statistical classification framework was built for diagnosing cytomegalovirus status from the catalog of TCR beta chain sequences. In a later analysis, V and J genes were assigned by comparing TCR nucleotide sequences against IMGT/GENE-DB human TR gene sequences. A later analysis assigned CDR3 sequences and most-parsimonious VDJ recombination scenarios with the TCRdist pipeline. A later analysis defined each TCR beta chain by its CDR3 amino acid sequence plus V-gene family, and excluded reads lacking a unique V-gene family. To address suspected cross-contamination and a sequencing artifact, a later analysis removed some 620 highly shared, low-generation-probability nucleotide sequences. In a later analysis, a clonal expansion index was calculated for each public chain from normalized within-repertoire ranks of inferred template counts. In a later analysis, generation probabilities were computed using a VDJ recombination model fitted to out-of-frame rearrangements, and the results were checked against IGoR. A later analysis scored TCR-TCR, TCR-HLA and TCR-CMV co-occurrence with hypergeometric tests, applying a repertoire-size bias correction to TCR pairs. A later analysis estimated false discovery rates by permuting HLA or CMV assignments 20 times. A later analysis grouped co-occurring TCRs with DBSCAN, adding TCRdist sequence similarity when clustering within HLA-allele-positive subsets. Repertoires with fewer than 30,000 or more than 120,000 public chains were left out of co-occurrence clustering, as were five repertoires with anomalous nucleotide sharing. Sourced from immuneACCESS, this table was stored by TCRdb with only in-frame sequences that have V and J called. A share of the clones is absent; for the studies checked, an unresolved V gene accounts for under half, and the remainder has no known explanation. The V and J calls and clone size come from that table; D and trimming were worked out from the DNA. Here the sample has 150,000 to 200,000 clones; around 78% occur a single time. The ten largest clones capture around 3.1% of the sample.

In regard to this clone: Its antigen has not been determined. Base qualities are not at hand, and no much larger clone is one base apart.

The CDR1 and CDR2 encoded by the germline V gene are MNHEY and SVGAGI. V is pared back by 4 bases and J by 1 base, with 10 bases lying between the germline termini. Including the terminal cysteine and phenylalanine, the CDR3 comprises 14 residues. Only CDR3 DNA remains: 42 bases, in frame from the first base. The cohort comprised some 680 healthy bone marrow donors. At the time of sampling, all cohort members were nominally healthy, though unrecorded immune exposures were likely present. The donor was CMV seronegative and belonged to the group of 350 or so seronegative cohort members. A peripheral blood sample was collected from each donor, and TCR beta sequencing was performed on peripheral blood mononuclear cells. Genomic DNA extraction from the blood cell samples was performed with the Qiagen DNeasy Blood Extraction Kit.

Specimen: PBMCs. This receptor chain uses TRBV6-5 and TRBJ1-1, with the D gene too uncertain to name. This receptor was identified in a middle-aged woman in good health and CMV-seronegative. This receptor carries the CDR3 CASSLLLRNTEAFF. The DNA sequence is TGTGCCAGCAGTTTACTTTTGCGGAACACTGAAGCTTTCTTT.